This T cell receptor (beta chain) derives from a study of circulating and synovial CD4+ cells in juvenile arthritis. Overall study findings and caveats: T cell genome counts differed by at least an order of magnitude between CPL and CD4 samples. Measured synovium overlap likely understates the true shared repertoire.

The repertoire was sequenced with immunoSEQ multiplex PCR; TCRdb's copy has only in-frame clones and lacks some. The profile shows approximately 36,000 clones, about 94% of them singletons. Germline V gene data show CDR1 as LGHNA and CDR2 as YNFKEQ. The V end lost 3 bases, the J end lost 6 bases, and 12 bases lay between the germline ends. The CDR3 extends over 14 amino acids. A note on this clone: The antigen is undetermined.

The clonotype was recovered from a human donor with juvenile idiopathic arthritis. The chain carries TRBV4-2 and TRBJ2-1; D is uncertain. Source material: CD4+ T cells from blood. CDR3 residues: CASSQLQSPNEQFF. In DNA form, the CDR3 reads TGTGCCAGCAGCCAGCTACAGAGCCCCAATGAGCAGTTCTTC.